This T cell receptor beta chain originates from a study of blood T cell repertoires in COVID-19. This clone showed up just once. Here immunoSEQ multiplex PCR was the method, and the copy in TCRdb shows in-frame clones only, minus some. The top ten hold roughly 7.8% of the sample, which has 200,000 to 250,000 clones, 84% seen once. The CDR3 sequence is 14 residues long. Germline-derived CDR1 and CDR2 are LNHNV and YYDKDF (reference sequence). V was pared by 2 bases and J by 5 bases, with 10 bases between. The receptor was isolated from a woman of 80 years or more with COVID-19, enrolled during active disease. The chain links TRBV15 to TRBJ2-1; D is possibly TRBD2 (6 bases). Sequencing was performed on peripheral blood. CDR3 nucleotides: TGTGCCACCAGCAGACCGGGAGCGAACAATGAGCAGTTCTTC. Its translation is CATSRPGANNEQFF.